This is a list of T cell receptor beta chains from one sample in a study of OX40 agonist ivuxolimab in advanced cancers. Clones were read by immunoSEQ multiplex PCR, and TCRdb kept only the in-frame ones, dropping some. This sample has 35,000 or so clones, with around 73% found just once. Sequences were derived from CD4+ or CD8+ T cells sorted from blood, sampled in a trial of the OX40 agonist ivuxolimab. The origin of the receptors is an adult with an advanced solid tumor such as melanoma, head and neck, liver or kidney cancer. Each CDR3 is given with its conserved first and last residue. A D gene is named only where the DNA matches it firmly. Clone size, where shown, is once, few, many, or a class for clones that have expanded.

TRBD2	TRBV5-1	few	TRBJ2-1	CASSLGLAGGNNEQFF	TGCGCCAGCAGCTTGGGACTAGCGGGAGGGAACAATGAGCAGTTCTTC
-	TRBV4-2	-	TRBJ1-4	CASSQDLMSEKLFF	TGTGCCAGCAGCCAAGACTTGATGAGTGAAAAACTGTTTTTT
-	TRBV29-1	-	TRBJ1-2	CSVEDSRDYYGYTF	TGCAGCGTTGAAGACTCCAGGGACTACTATGGCTACACCTTC
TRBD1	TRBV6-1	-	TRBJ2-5	CASSLGDRGGETQYF	TGTGCCAGCAGTCTCGGGGACAGGGGAGGAGAGACCCAGTACTTC
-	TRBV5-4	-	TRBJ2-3	CASNFEGGTDTQYF	TGTGCCAGCAACTTTGAGGGGGGGACAGATACGCAGTATTTT
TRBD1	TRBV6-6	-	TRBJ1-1	CAIVRDRGVYTEAFF	TGTGCCATCGTCCGGGACAGGGGAGTGTATACTGAAGCTTTCTTT
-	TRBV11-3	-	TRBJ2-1	CASSLEGEVYNEQFF	TGTGCCAGCAGCTTAGAGGGGGAGGTTTACAATGAGCAGTTCTTC
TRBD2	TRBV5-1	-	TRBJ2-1	CASSKLADNEQFF	TGCGCCAGCAGCAAACTAGCGGACAATGAGCAGTTCTTC
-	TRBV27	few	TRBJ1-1	CASRKGAEAFF	TGTGCCAGCAGAAAGGGGGCTGAAGCTTTCTTT
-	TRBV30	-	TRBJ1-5	CAWRPDGSNQPQHF	TGTGCCTGGAGACCCGACGGGAGCAATCAGCCCCAGCATTTT
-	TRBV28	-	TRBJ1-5	CASRLQDPTNQPQHF	TGTGCCAGCAGACTACAGGATCCAACCAATCAGCCCCAGCATTTT